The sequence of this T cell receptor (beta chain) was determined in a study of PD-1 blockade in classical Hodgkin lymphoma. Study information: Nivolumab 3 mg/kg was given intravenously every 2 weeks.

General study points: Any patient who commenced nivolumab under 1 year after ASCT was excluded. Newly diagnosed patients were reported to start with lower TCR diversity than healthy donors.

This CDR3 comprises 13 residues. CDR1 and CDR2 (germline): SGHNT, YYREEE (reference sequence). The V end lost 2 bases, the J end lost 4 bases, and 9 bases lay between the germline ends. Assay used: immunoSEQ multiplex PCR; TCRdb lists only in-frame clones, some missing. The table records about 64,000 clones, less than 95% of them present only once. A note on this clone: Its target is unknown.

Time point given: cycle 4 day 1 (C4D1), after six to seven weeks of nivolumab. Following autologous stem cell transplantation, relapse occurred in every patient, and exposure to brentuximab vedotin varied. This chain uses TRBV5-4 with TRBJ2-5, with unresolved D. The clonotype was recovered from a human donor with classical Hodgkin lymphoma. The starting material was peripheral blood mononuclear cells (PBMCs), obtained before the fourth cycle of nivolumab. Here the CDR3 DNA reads TGTGCCAGCAGCTTTGAGAGTTTAGAGACCCAGTACTTC. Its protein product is CASSFESLETQYF.